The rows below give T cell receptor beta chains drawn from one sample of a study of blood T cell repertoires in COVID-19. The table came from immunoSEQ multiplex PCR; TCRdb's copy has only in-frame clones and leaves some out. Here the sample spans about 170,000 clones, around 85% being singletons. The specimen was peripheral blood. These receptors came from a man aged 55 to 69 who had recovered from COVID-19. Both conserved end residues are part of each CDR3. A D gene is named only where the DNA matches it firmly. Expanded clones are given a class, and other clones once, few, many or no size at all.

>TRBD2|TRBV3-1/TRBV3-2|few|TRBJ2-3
TGTGCCAGCAGCCAAGTAGCGGGGGTTGGAGATACGCAGTATTTT
CASSQVAGVGDTQYF
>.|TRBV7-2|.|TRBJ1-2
TGTGCCAGCAGCCAAGGGAGCCCTAGGTCTAGCTACACCTTC
CASSQGSPRSSYTF
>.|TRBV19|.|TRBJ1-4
TGTGCCAGTAGTATCGACAGAGAAGAAAAACTGTTTTTT
CASSIDREEKLFF
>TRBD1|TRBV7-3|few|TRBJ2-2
TGTGCCAGCTCAAAGGGCCCGGGACAGCCGAACACCGGGGAGCTGTTTTTT
CASSKGPGQPNTGELFF
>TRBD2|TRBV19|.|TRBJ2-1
TGTGCCAGTAGTACTAGCGGGGGTGGGGGCAATGAGCAGTTCTTC
CASSTSGGGGNEQFF
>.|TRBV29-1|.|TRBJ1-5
TGCAGCGTTTCGGGGGGGAGCAATCAGCCCCAGCATTTT
CSVSGGSNQPQHF
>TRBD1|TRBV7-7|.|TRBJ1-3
TGTGCTAGCAGCTTGGACAGGGGGCCTGGAAACACCATATATTTT
CASSLDRGPGNTIYF
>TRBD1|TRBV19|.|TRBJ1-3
TGTGCCAGTAGTCCCGGGACAGTAAACACCATATATTTT
CASSPGTVNTIYF
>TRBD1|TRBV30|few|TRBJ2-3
TGTGCCTCCACAGGGGGCGCAGATACGCAGTATTTT
CASTGGADTQYF
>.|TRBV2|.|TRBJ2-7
TGTGCCAGCCTGAGGGAGGAAGAGCAGTACTTC
CASLREEEQYF
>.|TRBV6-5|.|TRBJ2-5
TGTGCCAGCAGTTCCCCGGCTGGGCTTCAACAAGAGACCCAGTACTTC
CASSSPAGLQQETQYF
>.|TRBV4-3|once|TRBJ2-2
TGCGCCAGCAGCCAAGATGCAGGAGGGGACACCGGGGAGCTGTTTTTT
CASSQDAGGDTGELFF
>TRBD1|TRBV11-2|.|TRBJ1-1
TGTGCCAGCAGCTCAACAGGGGGCGGCACTGAAGCTTTCTTT
CASSSTGGGTEAFF
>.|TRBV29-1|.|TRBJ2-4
TGCAGCGTTGAAATCGAGGGAAACATTCAGTACTTC
CSVEIEGNIQYF
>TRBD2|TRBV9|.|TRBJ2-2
TGTGCCAGCAGCCTCCCACGGGGTAGCGGGGGGTCTTACACCGGGGAGCTGTTTTTT
CASSLPRGSGGSYTGELFF
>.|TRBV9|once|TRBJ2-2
TGTGCCAGCAGCGTAGCTGCGAACACCGGGGAGCTGTTTTTT
CASSVAANTGELFF
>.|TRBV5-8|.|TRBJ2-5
TGTGCCAGCAAGGGAGTGTACCAAGAGACCCAGTACTTC
CASKGVYQETQYF
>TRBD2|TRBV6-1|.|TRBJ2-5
TGTGCCAGCAGTGAACTACTAGCGGGGACAGAGACCCAGTACTTC
CASSELLAGTETQYF
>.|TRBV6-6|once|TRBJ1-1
TGTGCCAGCAGTTACGGGCGGAGGCCCTACGATGGTGAAGCTTTCTTT
CASSYGRRPYDGEAFF
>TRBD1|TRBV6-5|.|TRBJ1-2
TGTGCCAGCAGACGGGACAGGGGGTACTACGGCTACACCTTC
CASRRDRGYYGYTF
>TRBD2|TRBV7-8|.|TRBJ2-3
TGTGCCAGCAGCTTAGCCCACGGCGGAGCGGGGGGGTTTACAGATACGCAGTATTTT
CASSLAHGGAGGFTDTQYF
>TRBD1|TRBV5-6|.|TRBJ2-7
TGTGCCAGCAGCTTGGGGACAGGGGCCTACGAGCAGTACTTC
CASSLGTGAYEQYF
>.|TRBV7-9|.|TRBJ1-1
TGTGCCAGCACCCGCCAGGCCCAGCCTGAAGCTTTCTTT
CASTRQAQPEAFF
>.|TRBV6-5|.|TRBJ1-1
TGTGCCAGCAGTCTTAACTACAACACTGAAGCTTTCTTT
CASSLNYNTEAFF
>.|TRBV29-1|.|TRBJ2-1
TGCAGCGTTGATATCGGTTACAATGAGCAGTTCTTC
CSVDIGYNEQFF
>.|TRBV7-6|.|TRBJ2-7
TGTGCCAGCAGCTTCTTGGACAGTGGGTCCAACGAGCAGTACTTC
CASSFLDSGSNEQYF
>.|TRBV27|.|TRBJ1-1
TGTGCCAGCAGAAGGGAGGGTCACACTGAAGCTTTCTTT
CASRREGHTEAFF
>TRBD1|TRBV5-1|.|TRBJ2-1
TGCGCCAGCAGAGCCACATTCGGACAGGGGCCGAGGAATGAGCAGTTCTTC
CASRATFGQGPRNEQFF
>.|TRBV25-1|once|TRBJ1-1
TGTGCCAGCAGTAACCCCCTAGGGGCAGGAAACACTGAAGCTTTCTTT
CASSNPLGAGNTEAFF
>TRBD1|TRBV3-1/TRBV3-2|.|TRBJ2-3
TGTGCCAGCAGCCCTAAGGGGCGACAGGGGGCAGATACGCAGTATTTT
CASSPKGRQGADTQYF
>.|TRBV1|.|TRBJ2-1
TGCACCAGCAGCCAAGATGAGCGGGGGGACTCCTACAATGAGCAGTTCTTC
CTSSQDERGDSYNEQFF
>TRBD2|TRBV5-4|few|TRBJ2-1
TGTGCCAGCAGCTTACCGGGGGGAGGCGGCAATGAGCAGTTCTTC
CASSLPGGGGNEQFF
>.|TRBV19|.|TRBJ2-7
TGTGCCAGTAGTCCCCTCCCCCGACAGCGTGCCTACGAGCAGTACTTC
CASSPLPRQRAYEQYF
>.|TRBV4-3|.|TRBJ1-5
TGCGCCAGCAGCCAAGATCGGCAGGGCGGCCAGCCCCAGCATTTT
CASSQDRQGGQPQHF
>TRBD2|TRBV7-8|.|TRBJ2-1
TGTGCCAGCAGCCTACAACGCTCCGGGACTAGCGGTTCCTCCTACAATGAGCAGTTCTTC
CASSLQRSGTSGSSYNEQFF
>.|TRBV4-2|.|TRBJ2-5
TGTGCCAGCAGCCAAGAAATCCGCGGCGAGACCCAGTACTTC
CASSQEIRGETQYF
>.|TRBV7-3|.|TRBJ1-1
TGTGCCAGCAGCTTAACGGGCAGGGGTGAAGCTTTCTTT
CASSLTGRGEAFF
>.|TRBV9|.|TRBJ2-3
TGTGCCAGCAGCGGGGGGCTAGTAGACGCGATAGAGCAGTATTTT
CASSGGLVDAIEQYF
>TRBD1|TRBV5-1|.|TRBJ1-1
TGCGCCAGCAGCTCGGGACAGACAATTGAAGCTTTCTTT
CASSSGQTIEAFF
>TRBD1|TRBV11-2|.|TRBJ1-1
TGTGCCAGCAGCTTAGTGGGGGGGACAGGGAGGGCTTTCTTT
CASSLVGGTGRAFF
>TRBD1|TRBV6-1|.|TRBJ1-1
TGTGCCAGCAGTGAGACAGGGGGCGCTGAAGCTTTCTTT
CASSETGGAEAFF
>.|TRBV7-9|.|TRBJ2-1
TGTGCCAGCAGCCGCCTCGGCTCTGGCGGGGCAAGCAATGAGCAGTTCTTC
CASSRLGSGGASNEQFF
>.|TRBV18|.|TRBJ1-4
TGTGCCAGCTCCGCCTCGACAGACCGTAATGAAAAACTGTTTTTT
CASSASTDRNEKLFF
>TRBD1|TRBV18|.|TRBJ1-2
TGTGCCAGCTCATCAGGACAGGGGGCTGACTATGGCTACACCTTC
CASSSGQGADYGYTF
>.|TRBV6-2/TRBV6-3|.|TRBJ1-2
TGTGCCAGCAGTTACGGTGACCAGGGGATCAATGGCTACACCTTC
CASSYGDQGINGYTF
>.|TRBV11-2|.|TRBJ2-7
TGTGCCAGCAGCCCAGCGTCGGGCTACGAGCAGTACTTC
CASSPASGYEQYF
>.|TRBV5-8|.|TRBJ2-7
TGTGCCAGCAGCTGGGGTACAGGGATATCCTACGAGCAGTACTTC
CASSWGTGISYEQYF